This T cell receptor (beta chain) came from a study of blood T cells in healthy people across ages. The CDR3 is 14 amino acids. Looked up from germline, CDR1 is SGHRS and CDR2 is YFSETQ. The study isolated at least 6.5 million PBMCs from each sample. About this clonotype: One end of the junction fails to match germline, which may point to a read error.

A sample-barcoded 5' primer and a J-beta primer mix were used in a second PCR of roughly 7 to 11 cycles. Tagging of each cDNA molecule was performed by a template-switch adaptor with 12 random nucleotides. TCRdb processed the 5' RACE reads anew with MiXCR; each CDR3 protein has one entry. This sample carries 1,800,000 or so distinct CDR3 sequences, roughly two fifths of them seen once, and the ten largest clones take under 30%. The chain recombines TRBV5-1 with TRBJ2-7; tentative D call: TRBD1 (6 bases). Material: blood. The TCR comes from a human donor in good health. This CDR3 reads CASTTSGDTYEQYF. CDR3 bases: TGTGCCAGCACCACATCAGGGGACACCTACGAGCAGTACTTC.